A selection of T cell receptor beta chains follows, all from one sample in a study of blood T cell repertoires in COVID-19. TCRdb keeps only in-frame clones here, not all; method: immunoSEQ multiplex PCR. The data hold 200,000 to 300,000 clones, with around 87% observed a single time. The sample comprised peripheral blood. Source of these receptors: a man in his 60s who had recovered from COVID-19. Both conserved end residues are part of each CDR3. D genes are given only for firm matches. The listing skips clone size in some rows; elsewhere it reads once, few, many or a size class.

J gene: TRBJ1-1
CDR3 length: 12
V gene: TRBV30
D gene: .
clone size: .
CDR3 DNA: TGTGCCTTCCAACAGGGTTATACTGAAGCTTTCTTT
CDR3 protein: CAFQQGYTEAFF

J gene: TRBJ2-2
CDR3 length: 14
V gene: TRBV27
D gene: .
clone size: .
CDR3 DNA: TGTGCCAGCAAAGGGACAATCGGTACCGGGGAGCTGTTTTTT
CDR3 protein: CASKGTIGTGELFF

J gene: TRBJ2-5
CDR3 length: 11
V gene: TRBV6-5
D gene: .
clone size: .
CDR3 DNA: TGTGCCAGCAGTTACGGCGAGACCCAGTACTTC
CDR3 protein: CASSYGETQYF

J gene: TRBJ1-1
CDR3 length: 12
V gene: TRBV30
D gene: .
clone size: .
CDR3 DNA: TGTGCCTGGAGTGTAAGCGCCGTTGAAGCTTTCTTT
CDR3 protein: CAWSVSAVEAFF

J gene: TRBJ2-3
CDR3 length: 17
V gene: TRBV9
D gene: TRBD2
clone size: .
CDR3 DNA: TGTGCCAGCAGCGTAATAGTAGTTGCGGGGGTAGAAGATACGCAGTATTTT
CDR3 protein: CASSVIVVAGVEDTQYF

J gene: TRBJ2-7
CDR3 length: 15
V gene: TRBV5-1
D gene: TRBD1
clone size: .
CDR3 DNA: TGCGCCAGCAGCTCAGAGGGGGCGGGCTCCTACGAGCAGTACTTC
CDR3 protein: CASSSEGAGSYEQYF

J gene: TRBJ1-3
CDR3 length: 14
V gene: TRBV6-4
D gene: TRBD1
clone size: few
CDR3 DNA: TGTGCCAGCAGAAACAGGGGGACCGGAAACACCATATATTTT
CDR3 protein: CASRNRGTGNTIYF

J gene: TRBJ2-5
CDR3 length: 13
V gene: TRBV7-8
D gene: .
clone size: .
CDR3 DNA: TGTGCCAGCAGCACAGACAGCTTCTCGACCCAGTACTTC
CDR3 protein: CASSTDSFSTQYF

J gene: TRBJ1-2
CDR3 length: 15
V gene: TRBV29-1
D gene: TRBD1
clone size: .
CDR3 DNA: TGCAGCGTTGTAGGAGACAGGGGCTTTAACTATGGCTACACCTTC
CDR3 protein: CSVVGDRGFNYGYTF

J gene: TRBJ1-6
CDR3 length: 15
V gene: TRBV7-8
D gene: TRBD1
clone size: .
CDR3 DNA: TGTGCCAGCAGCACCCGGACAGGGGGAGATTCACCCCTCCACTTT
CDR3 protein: CASSTRTGGDSPLHF

J gene: TRBJ1-5
CDR3 length: 15
V gene: TRBV2
D gene: TRBD1
clone size: .
CDR3 DNA: TGTGCCAGTGGAGGGGGCGGAGGTTTCGATCAGCCCCAGCATTTT
CDR3 protein: CASGGGGGFDQPQHF

J gene: TRBJ2-3
CDR3 length: 15
V gene: TRBV10-2
D gene: .
clone size: .
CDR3 DNA: TGCGCCAGCAGTGTCTGGAGAACTAGCACAGATACGCAGTATTTT
CDR3 protein: CASSVWRTSTDTQYF

J gene: TRBJ2-7
CDR3 length: 15
V gene: TRBV19
D gene: TRBD1
clone size: .
CDR3 DNA: TGTGCCAGTAGTACCCATTGGACAGGGGGCTACGAGCAGTACTTC
CDR3 protein: CASSTHWTGGYEQYF

J gene: TRBJ2-2
CDR3 length: 16
V gene: TRBV7-9
D gene: .
clone size: .
CDR3 DNA: TGTGCCAGCAGCTTAAATGAACTACTAAACACCGGGGAGCTGTTTTTT
CDR3 protein: CASSLNELLNTGELFF

J gene: TRBJ1-6
CDR3 length: 16
V gene: TRBV5-1
D gene: .
clone size: .
CDR3 DNA: TGCGCCAGCAGCTTGATCCCAGGGGCCGATAATTCACCCCTCCACTTT
CDR3 protein: CASSLIPGADNSPLHF

J gene: TRBJ1-4
CDR3 length: 18
V gene: TRBV7-9
D gene: .
clone size: once
CDR3 DNA: TGTGCCAGCAGCAAATCCCGGGACAAACTCCTTGGGAATGAAAAACTGTTTTTT
CDR3 protein: CASSKSRDKLLGNEKLFF

J gene: TRBJ2-7
CDR3 length: 13
V gene: TRBV5-1
D gene: TRBD1
clone size: .
CDR3 DNA: TGCGCCAGCAGCTTAGGACAGGGCAACGAGCAGTACTTC
CDR3 protein: CASSLGQGNEQYF

J gene: TRBJ1-6
CDR3 length: 15
V gene: TRBV7-2
D gene: .
clone size: .
CDR3 DNA: TGTGCCAGCAGCGCTCAGGGACATGGGGATTCACCCCTCCACTTT
CDR3 protein: CASSAQGHGDSPLHF

J gene: TRBJ2-1
CDR3 length: 15
V gene: TRBV5-1
D gene: .
clone size: few
CDR3 DNA: TGCGCCAGCAGCCCAACGGACAGTGGAAGGAATGAGCAGTTCTTC
CDR3 protein: CASSPTDSGRNEQFF

J gene: TRBJ2-3
CDR3 length: 14
V gene: TRBV5-1
D gene: TRBD1
clone size: .
CDR3 DNA: TGCGCCAGCAGCGCTGACAGGGTCCCAGATACGCAGTATTTT
CDR3 protein: CASSADRVPDTQYF

J gene: TRBJ1-2
CDR3 length: 13
V gene: TRBV29-1
D gene: TRBD1
clone size: .
CDR3 DNA: TGCAGCGTCGAGCGCCGGGACAGCTATGGCTACACCTTC
CDR3 protein: CSVERRDSYGYTF

J gene: TRBJ1-2
CDR3 length: 15
V gene: TRBV14
D gene: .
clone size: .
CDR3 DNA: TGTGCCAGCAGCCCCAGGGTAGGGGCCAACTATGGCTACACCTTC
CDR3 protein: CASSPRVGANYGYTF

J gene: TRBJ2-3
CDR3 length: 12
V gene: TRBV5-5
D gene: .
clone size: .
CDR3 DNA: TGTGCCAGCAGCTTAGTCAGAGATACGCAGTATTTT
CDR3 protein: CASSLVRDTQYF

J gene: TRBJ1-4
CDR3 length: 15
V gene: TRBV3-1/TRBV3-2
D gene: TRBD1
clone size: .
CDR3 DNA: TGTGCCAGCAGCCAAGGGACAGGGAGGCGAGAAAAACTGTTTTTT
CDR3 protein: CASSQGTGRREKLFF

J gene: TRBJ1-1
CDR3 length: 14
V gene: TRBV19
D gene: .
clone size: once
CDR3 DNA: TGTGCCAGTTGCTCCAGGGCGTTGAACACTGAAGCTTTCTTT
CDR3 protein: CASCSRALNTEAFF

J gene: TRBJ1-2
CDR3 length: 13
V gene: TRBV9
D gene: TRBD1
clone size: few
CDR3 DNA: TGTGCCAGCAGCGCGGGACAGTATTACTCTCCTTTCTTC
CDR3 protein: CASSAGQYYSPFF

J gene: TRBJ1-1
CDR3 length: 13
V gene: TRBV5-4
D gene: TRBD1
clone size: .
CDR3 DNA: TGTGCCAGCAGCTTGGAGGGGGCTACTGAAGCTTTCTTT
CDR3 protein: CASSLEGATEAFF

J gene: TRBJ2-3
CDR3 length: 15
V gene: TRBV10-1
D gene: TRBD1
clone size: few
CDR3 DNA: TGCGCCAGCAGTTGGACAGGCCCTGGACTTGCAACGCAGTATTTT
CDR3 protein: CASSWTGPGLATQYF